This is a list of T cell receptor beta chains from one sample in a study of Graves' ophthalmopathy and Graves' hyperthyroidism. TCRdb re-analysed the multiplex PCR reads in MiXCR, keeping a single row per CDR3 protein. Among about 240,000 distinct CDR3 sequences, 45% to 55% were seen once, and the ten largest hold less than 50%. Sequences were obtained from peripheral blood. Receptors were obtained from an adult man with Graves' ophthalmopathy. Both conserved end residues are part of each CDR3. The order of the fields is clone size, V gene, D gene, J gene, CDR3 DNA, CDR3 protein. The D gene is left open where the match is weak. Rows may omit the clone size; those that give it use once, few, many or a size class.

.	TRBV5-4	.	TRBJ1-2	TGTGCCAGCAGCGTATCACAGGGCTATGGCTACACCTTC	CASSVSQGYGYTF
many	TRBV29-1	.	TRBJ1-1	TGCAGCGTTGAGTCGGGCAGGTGGAACACTGAAGCTTTCTTT	CSVESGRWNTEAFF
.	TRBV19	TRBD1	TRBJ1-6	TGTGCCAGCCAGGGGAGACAGGGCTATAATTCACCCCTCCACTTT	CASQGRQGYNSPLHF
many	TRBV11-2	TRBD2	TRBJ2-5	TGTGCCAGCAGCTCTAGCGGGAGGGCCAAAGAGACCCAGTACTTC	CASSSSGRAKETQYF
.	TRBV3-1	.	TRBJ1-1	TGTGCCAGCAGCCAAGAAGGACGGGGAGCTTTCTTT	CASSQEGRGAFF
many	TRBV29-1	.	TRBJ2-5	TGCAGCGTTGAGGCTACCCAAGAGACCCAGTACTTC	CSVEATQETQYF
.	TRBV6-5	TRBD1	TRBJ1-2	TGTGCCAGCAGTTACCGGGACAGGGTATATGGCTACACCTTC	CASSYRDRVYGYTF
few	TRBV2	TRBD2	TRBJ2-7	TGTGCCAGCAGGGCCGGGACTAACTACGAGCAGTACTTC	CASRAGTNYEQYF
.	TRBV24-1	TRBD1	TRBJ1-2	TGTGCCACCAGTGAGCCAGGACAGGGAGGGTATGGCTACACCTTC	CATSEPGQGGYGYTF
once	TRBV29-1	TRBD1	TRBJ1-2	TGCAGCGGACAGGGTTATGGCTACACCTTC	CSGQGYGYTF
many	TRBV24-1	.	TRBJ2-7	TGTGCCACCAGTGATCCGTCCTCCTACGAGCAGTACTTC	CATSDPSSYEQYF
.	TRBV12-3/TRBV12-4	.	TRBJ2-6	TGTGCCAGCAGTTTCGGGGGGCGGAGGGCCAACGTCCTGACTTTC	CASSFGGRRANVLTF
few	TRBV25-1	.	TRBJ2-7	TGTGCCAGCAGTGGAACAGGGTTTTACGAGCAGTACTTC	CASSGTGFYEQYF
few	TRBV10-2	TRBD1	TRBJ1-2	TGCGCCAGCAGCGAGGGACAGGAGCTCCGTGGCTACACCTTC	CASSEGQELRGYTF
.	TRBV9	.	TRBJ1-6	TGTGCCAGCAGCGTAGAACAGGCCAATTCACCCCTCCACTTT	CASSVEQANSPLHF
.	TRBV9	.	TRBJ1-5	TGTGCCAGCAGCGTAGACACAGGGCTCAATCAGCCCCAGCATTTT	CASSVDTGLNQPQHF
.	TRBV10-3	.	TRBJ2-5	TGTGCCATCGGGGTAGGCGGTGGACAAGAGACCCGGTACTTC	CAIGVGGGQETRYF
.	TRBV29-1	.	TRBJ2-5	TGCAGCCTCCAAGAGACCCAGTACTTC	CSLQETQYF
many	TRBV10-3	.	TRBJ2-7	TGTGCCATCAGTGCAGGCGACCCAGAGCAGTACTTC	CAISAGDPEQYF
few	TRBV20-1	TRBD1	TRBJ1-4	TGCAGTGCCAGGGCGACAGGGGGGTTTCCAACTAATGAAAAACTGTTTTTT	CSARATGGFPTNEKLFF
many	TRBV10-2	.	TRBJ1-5	TGCGCCAGCAGCGCGTCTCCAGGCAATCAGCCCCAGCATTTT	CASSASPGNQPQHF
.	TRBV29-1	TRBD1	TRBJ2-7	TGCAGCGCCGTAGGACAGGGCGCCGAGCAGTACTTC	CSAVGQGAEQYF
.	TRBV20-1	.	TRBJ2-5	TGCAGTGCCCCCGACAAGGGAGAGACCATCAGGGGTCCCCAGTACTTC	CSAPDKGETIRGPQYF
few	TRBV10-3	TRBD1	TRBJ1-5	TGTGCCAGCAGCCTTGGGACAGGGGATCAGCCCCAGCATTTT	CASSLGTGDQPQHF
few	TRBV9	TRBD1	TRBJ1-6	TGTGCCAGCAGCAGTCGACAGGGAGAGCTTCTTAATTCACCCCTCCACTTT	CASSSRQGELLNSPLHF
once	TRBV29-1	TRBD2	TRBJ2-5	TGCAGCGTAGAGGCTAGCGGGAGCGTAGAGACCCAGTACTTC	CSVEASGSVETQYF
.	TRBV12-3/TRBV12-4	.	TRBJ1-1	TGTGCCAGCACCCCTCGGTCGAGGACTGAAGCTTTCTTT	CASTPRSRTEAFF
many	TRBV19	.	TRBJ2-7	TGTGCCAGTCTCTGGGAGCAGTACTTC	CASLWEQYF